This entry lists 27 T cell receptor beta chains sequenced from one sample in a study of regulatory T cells in long-lasting Graves disease (dated by TCRdb to the early 2020s). Sample time point, as interpreted from the label and publication: persistent/refractory GD, antithyroid drugs over 5 years with positive TRAb. RNA was extracted from PBMCs in TRIzol for both TCR sequencing and RNA sequencing. The library was obtained by multiplex PCR. These reads were obtained on an Illumina HiSeq 4000. TCR beta libraries were built with iRepertoire HTBI primers and Arm-PCR amplification of CDR3 regions. The raw public reads went through TCRdb reprocessing: fastp at Q25, MiXCR clone calling, in-frame beta chains kept. A single entry per CDR3 protein holds the most common genes and DNA from its merged rows. This sample comprises about 400,000 distinct CDR3 sequences, around 21% of them detected only once. The leading ten clones occupy about a fifth of the sample.

The material was peripheral blood mononuclear cells (PBMCs), obtained when the disease was refractory, from a patient treated with antithyroid drugs. These receptors all stem from a female donor with Graves disease.

This clonotype was picked up many times. This chain uses TRBV20-1 with TRBJ2-7; D tentatively fits TRBD1 or TRBD2 (5 bases each). The CDR3 runs to 15 residues. V lost 0 bases and J lost 3, with 15 bases in between. CDR1 is DFQATT, CDR2 SNEGSKA, per germline (reference sequence). The CDR3 bases are TGCAGTGCTAGAGATGTCGGGACGGGGAACTACGAGCAGTACTTC. This translates into CSARDVGTGNYEQYF.

The genes are TRBV19 and TRBJ1-5; possible D gene TRBD1, 6 bases. Germline CDR1 and CDR2: LNHDA and SQIVND (reference sequence). V shed 5 bases and J shed 10 bases, with 15 bases lying between them. There are 13 residues in the CDR3. In DNA form, the CDR3 reads TGTGCCAGTAGTCCCGGGGGCCCCGATCCCCAGCATTTT. Translating it yields CASSPGGPDPQHF.

The V gene is TRBV6-2 or TRBV6-3, the J gene TRBJ2-5; 7 bases fit TRBD2. Judging by the DNA end, TRBJ2-1 fits better; the J call may be wrong. The CDR3 runs 12 residues. CDR1 is MNHEY, CDR2 SVGEGT, per germline. The CDR3 is CASISSGGQQFF. CDR3 sequence (DNA): TGTGCCAGCATCTCCTCGGGAGGCCAGCAGTTCTTC.

The chain links TRBV7-8 to TRBJ1-5; no clear D gene. The CDR3 loop spans 14 amino acids. The V and J ends lost 3 bases and 4 bases respectively, with 10 bases between them. The germline V gene encodes CDR1 SGHVS and CDR2 FQNEAQ. For the CDR3, the DNA is TGTGCCAGCAGCTTCCGGGCCTCGAATCAGCCCCAGCATTTT. This encodes CASSFRASNQPQHF.

At least ten counts were recorded for this clonotype. V and J are TRBV28 and TRBJ2-7; D gene ambiguous. This CDR3 spans 15 amino acids. V lost 3 bases to trimming and J lost 0 bases, with 12 bases between them. Germline loops: CDR1 MDHEN, CDR2 SYDVKM. The CDR3 protein is CASSLVGSPSYEQYF. The CDR3 DNA reads as TGTGCCAGCAGTTTGGTGGGCTCTCCCTCCTACGAGCAGTACTTC. The full variable domain, completed using reference TRBV28 and TRBJ2-7, is DVKVTQSSRYLVKRTGEKVFLECVQDMDHENMFWYRQDPGLGLRLIYFSYDVKMKEKGDIPEGYSVSREKKERFSLILESASTNQTSMYLCASSLVGSPSYEQYFGPGTRLTVT.

The CDR3 DNA follows: TGTGCCAGCAGTCGGTGGCGGGCCCCGAACACCGGGGAGCTGTTTTTT. Encoded protein: CASSRWRAPNTGELFF. V and J are TRBV6-2 or TRBV6-3 and TRBJ2-2; maybe TRBD2 (5 bases). CDR3 length: 16 amino acids. Germline CDR1 and CDR2: MNHEY and SVGEGT. Trimming pared 5 bases from V and 0 bases from J, leaving 13 bases between.

The J gene is TRBJ1-5, the V gene TRBV6-2 or TRBV6-3; 9 bases map to TRBD1. CDR1 and CDR2 (germline): MNHEY, SVGEGT. The CDR3 runs 17 residues. Trimming at V came to 6 bases and at J to 0 bases, leaving 9 bases not matched to a gene. The CDR3 coding sequence is TGTGCCAGCAGCAGGACAGGGGATACCTATAGCAATCAGCCCCAGCATTTT. Its protein is CASSRTGDTYSNQPQHF.

In nucleotides, the CDR3 is TGTGCCAGCAGCGTAGGAGACTCGGGGCAGAACACTGAAGCTTTCTTT. Translated: CASSVGDSGQNTEAFF. This sequence joins TRBV9 and TRBJ1-1; the D gene is possibly TRBD1 (5 bases). The CDR3 totals 16 residues. The ends were cut back, 0 bases at V and 1 base at J, with 13 bases in the middle. Germline assignment: CDR1 SGDLS and CDR2 YYNGEE. Together with reference TRBV9 and TRBJ1-1, the CDR3 gives the full variable domain: DSGVTQTPKHLITATGQRVTLRCSPRSGDLSVYWYQQSLDQGLQFLIQYYNGEERAKGNILERFSAQQFPDLHSELNLSSLELGDSALYFCASSVGDSGQNTEAFFGQGTRLTVV.

The table lists this clonotype with many counts. This sequence joins TRBV7-2 and TRBJ1-4; D ambiguous. In germline, CDR1 is SGHTA, CDR2 FQGNSA. The CDR3 loop spans 13 amino acids. The V end was cut by 1 base, the J end by 5 bases, with 5 bases between. In DNA form, the CDR3 reads TGTGCCAGCAGCTTAGTGTCGAATGAAAAACTGTTTTTT. It encodes CASSLVSNEKLFF. The variable domain in full, completed from reference TRBV7-2 and TRBJ1-4, reads GAGVSQSPSNKVTEKGKDVELRCDPISGHTALYWYRQSLGQGLEFLIYFQGNSAPDKSGLPSDRFSAERTGGSVSTLTIQRTQQEDSAVYLCASSLVSNEKLFFGSGTQLSVL.

The chain employs TRBV18 and TRBJ2-5, with a possible D match to TRBD1 (5 bases). The CDR3 covers 14 residues. From germline, CDR1 is KGHSH and CDR2 LQKENI. V was clipped by 3 bases and J by 2 bases, with 10 bases between them. As DNA, the CDR3 is TGTGCCAGCTCACCTCGGACACCTCAAGAGACCCAGTACTTC. It yields the protein CASSPRTPQETQYF.

The chain links TRBV13 to TRBJ2-7; 7 nucleotides line up with TRBD1. CDR1 and CDR2 from the germline V gene are PRHDT and FYEKMQ (reference sequence). This CDR3 comprises 13 residues. Trimming cost V 5 bases and J 5 bases; bases outside gene matches: 6. The CDR3 coding sequence is TGTGCCAGCAGCCCCAACACAGGGGACGAGCAGTACTTC. It yields the protein CASSPNTGDEQYF.

This chain connects TRBV18 to TRBJ1-5; D gene ambiguous. CDR3 size: 16 residues. V was shortened by 3 bases and J by 5 bases, with 17 bases between the two germline ends. CDR1 is KGHSH and CDR2 is LQKENI in the germline V gene. The CDR3 nucleotides read TGTGCCAGCTCACCTCAATCTGCCGGAGTCGATCAGCCCCAGCATTTT. Its translation is CASSPQSAGVDQPQHF.

The genes are TRBV11-2 and TRBJ2-1; D is perhaps TRBD2 (6 bases). Germline lookup yields CDR1 SGHAT and CDR2 FQNNGV. This CDR3 spans 15 amino acids. V shed 2 bases and J shed 7 bases, with 15 bases lying between them. In nucleotides, the CDR3 is TGTGCCAGCAGCTTAAGCGGTTGGGGGGATAATGAGCAGTTCTTC. Residues: CASSLSGWGDNEQFF.

The genes are TRBV28 and TRBJ2-7, with 9 bases matching TRBD1. In germline, CDR1 is MDHEN, CDR2 SYDVKM. V lost 9 bases and J lost 4; bases outside the gene matches: 10. The CDR3 is 14 residues long. The CDR3 region has the DNA TGTGCCAGTCACGGTACAGGGGGCTCATACGAGCAGTACTTC. Its protein product is CASHGTGGSYEQYF. The full variable domain, its missing parts supplied by reference TRBV28 and TRBJ2-7, is DVKVTQSSRYLVKRTGEKVFLECVQDMDHENMFWYRQDPGLGLRLIYFSYDVKMKEKGDIPEGYSVSREKKERFSLILESASTNQTSMYLCASHGTGGSYEQYFGPGTRLTVT.

This chain joins TRBV20-1 and TRBJ1-5; 9 bases are shared with TRBD1. Germline V gene data show CDR1 as DFQATT and CDR2 as SNEGSKA (reference sequence). The CDR3 spans 17 residues. The junction had 9 bases not matched to a gene; V was cut back by 1 base and J by 2 bases. CDR3 region: CSARVGTGPLGNQPQHF. In DNA, the CDR3 is TGCAGTGCTAGAGTGGGGACAGGGCCCCTTGGCAATCAGCCCCAGCATTTT.

This clonotype came up a few times. The gene calls are TRBV25-1 and TRBJ1-1; D gene ambiguous. The CDR3 covers 12 residues. CDR1 and CDR2 from the germline V gene are MGHDK and SYGVNS. V was pared by 3 bases and J by 4 bases, with 6 bases between. The CDR3 nucleotides read TGTGCCAGCAGTGACTGGGCCACTGAAGCTTTCTTT. Its protein product is CASSDWATEAFF.

There are many counts of this clonotype. This sequence joins TRBV29-1 and TRBJ2-5; D is unresolved. CDR1 is SQVTM and CDR2 is ANQGSEA in the germline V gene. Trimming stripped 4 bases from V and 7 bases from J, with 7 bases between. The CDR3 has 10 amino acids. The CDR3 nucleotides read TGCAGCGTTGTTAGGGCGACCCAGTACTTC. Amino acid sequence: CSVVRATQYF.

The V gene is TRBV7-2, the J gene TRBJ1-2; D gene ambiguous. This CDR3 has 16 residues. Germline CDR1 reads SGHTA; CDR2 reads FQGNSA. Between the trimmed V and J ends, which lost 0 bases and 8 bases, there was a span of 19 bases. CDR3 amino acids: CASSLAEPRARPGYTF. The CDR3, as DNA: TGTGCCAGCAGCTTAGCGGAACCTCGGGCGCGGCCCGGCTACACCTTC.

There are a few counts of this clonotype. The J gene is TRBJ2-3, the V gene TRBV7-2; perhaps D is TRBD1 or TRBD2 (5 bases each). This CDR3 has 15 residues. The V end lost 8 bases, the J end lost 4 bases, and 19 bases lay between the germline ends. Germline loops: CDR1 SGHTA, CDR2 FQGNSA. CDR3 residues: CASRRDVMGPDTQYF. CDR3 nucleotide sequence: TGTGCCAGCCGCCGGGACGTCATGGGACCAGATACGCAGTATTTT.

The gene calls are TRBV9 and TRBJ1-6, with TRBD1 identical over 10 bases. CDR3 length equals 14 residues. V lost 2 bases to trimming and J lost 10 bases; unmatched junction nucleotides: 3. The V gene's germline CDR1 is SGDLS and CDR2 YYNGEE. In DNA, the CDR3 is TGTGCCAGCAGCGTGACAGGGGGCGAATCACCCCTCCACTTT. It yields the protein CASSVTGGESPLHF.

This chain connects TRBV19 to TRBJ1-1, with 10 bases aligning to TRBD1. The CDR3 extends over 13 amino acids. V was pared by 9 bases and J by 5 bases, with 6 bases of the junction left unmatched. Germline V gives CDR1 LNHDA, CDR2 SQIVND (reference sequence). The CDR3 DNA is TGTGCCAGCCGGGACAGGGGAAGGACTGAAGCTTTCTTT. Translated, it gives CASRDRGRTEAFF.

This clonotype was seen repeatedly, ten times or more. J is TRBJ1-5 and V is TRBV7-2, with TRBD1 identical over 7 bases. The CDR3 loop spans 15 amino acids. CDR1 and CDR2 from the germline V gene are SGHTA and FQGNSA. J was trimmed by 5 bases and V by 5 bases; bases with no gene match: 9. CDR3 residues: CASSPGRGYHQPQHF. The CDR3 DNA reads TGTGCCAGCAGCCCCGGCAGGGGGTATCATCAGCCCCAGCATTTT.

In its sample, this clonotype was seen many times. V usage is TRBV2 and J usage is TRBJ2-7; D perhaps matches TRBD2 (7 bases). In germline, CDR1 is SNHLY, CDR2 FYNNEI. The CDR3 is 15 residues long. Trimming cost V 8 bases and J 0 bases, with 17 bases left between them. DNA for the CDR3: TGTGCCAGCGTTTGGGGGGGCACGGGCTCCTACGAGCAGTACTTC. Protein sequence: CASVWGGTGSYEQYF.

This clonotype was seen repeatedly, ten times or more. This chain links TRBV28 with TRBJ2-7; a possible D gene is TRBD1 (6 bases). V dropped 5 bases and J dropped 0 bases, with 14 bases sitting between them. The length of the CDR3 is 15 residues. The germline gives CDR1 MDHEN, CDR2 SYDVKM. The CDR3 coding sequence is TGTGCCAGCAGTCGCATACAGGGCCCCTCCTACGAGCAGTACTTC. It translates to CASSRIQGPSYEQYF.

The chain combines TRBV4-3 with TRBJ2-7; D gene uncertain. The CDR3 covers 15 residues. CDR1 is LGHNA, CDR2 YSLEER, per germline. Trimming shortened V by 0 bases and J by 4 bases, and 13 bases separated the two germline ends. The CDR3 here is CASSQDSVPVYEQYF. CDR3 sequence (DNA): TGCGCCAGCAGCCAAGACTCCGTGCCCGTTTACGAGCAGTACTTC.

This sequence joins TRBV5-8 and TRBJ2-1; 13 nucleotides match TRBD2. Unmatched junction bases numbered 2, after V lost 3 bases and J lost 5 bases. Per the germline V gene, CDR1 is SGHTS and CDR2 is YDEGEE. The CDR3 extends over 15 amino acids. Written as DNA, the CDR3 is TGTGCCAGCAGCTCAGGGACTAGCGGGAACAATGAGCAGTTCTTC. This encodes CASSSGTSGNNEQFF.

The rearrangement joins TRBV19 to TRBJ2-7; TRBD1 is a possible D gene (6 bases). V lost 6 bases and J lost 3, with 24 bases in between. The length of the CDR3 is 17 residues. Looked up from germline, CDR1 is LNHDA and CDR2 is SQIVND (reference sequence). In DNA form, the CDR3 reads TGTGCCAGTAGCTTTCTGGCTGGGACAAGGGGGTTCTACGAGCAGTACTTC. This translates into CASSFLAGTRGFYEQYF.